This entry concerns a single T cell receptor beta chain. What it binds is not known. V was pared by 3 bases and J by 1 base, with 13 bases of the junction left unmatched. The germline V gene encodes CDR1 SGDLS and CDR2 YYNGEE. This CDR3 spans 19 amino acids. This sample is drawn from a study of shared clonotypes between healthy human individuals. Overall study context: Donors had three CD4 naive, three CD4 memory, two CD8 naive and one CD8 memory plate apiece. General study results and limits: Four donors shared about 4.8% of their naive CD4 clonotypes.

Per the original methods: In the immunoSEQ data, sequences were junction-only and lacked quality scores, so filtering differed. Generated by immunoSEQ multiplex PCR, the TCRdb table keeps only in-frame clones and is missing some. V, J and clone size derive from that table, while D and trimming were established from the DNA sequence. This table has over a million clones, about four fifths appearing once. The receptor comes from a man younger than 30 in good health. Some clones in this sample may be carry-over from other donors' samples. This chain links TRBV9 with TRBJ2-7, with 13 bases that match TRBD2. The sample taken for sequencing was memory CD4+ T cells from PBMCs. Subset given: CD45RA-negative fraction. Here the CDR3 reads CASSAKGGGLAGVSYEQYF. The CDR3 DNA follows: TGTGCCAGCAGCGCGAAGGGGGGAGGACTAGCGGGAGTTTCCTACGAGCAGTACTTC.